This passage covers 28 T cell receptor beta chains from one sample sequenced in a study of identical twins. From the 5' RACE reads, TCRdb called clonotypes with MiXCR, one entry per CDR3 protein. This sample has approximately 890,000 distinct CDR3 sequences, with roughly an eighth found just once. These data also formed part of another study, on yellow fever vaccine responses in identical twins.

Material: PBMCs. These receptors were obtained from a young woman in good health.

This clonotype appeared many times. The CDR3 bases are TGTGCCAGCAGCGAAAATGAACTAGCGGGAGTCTCAGATACGCAGTATTTT. Its translation: CASSENELAGVSDTQYF. V and J are TRBV11-1 and TRBJ2-3; TRBD2 agrees at 11 bases. V was clipped by 5 bases and J by 4 bases; unmatched bases: 11. Per the germline V gene, CDR1 is SGHAT and CDR2 is FQDESV (reference sequence). The CDR3 length is 17 residues.

This clonotype was picked up a small number of times. This chain links TRBV4-1 with TRBJ2-3; D gene ambiguous. Trimming shortened V by 1 base and J by 1 base, and 15 bases separated the two germline ends. Germline CDR1 is MGHRA and CDR2 is YSYEKL. The CDR3 consists of 17 residues. In nucleotides, the CDR3 is TGCGCCAGCAGCCAAGGTCTGGTATTCTGGGGCACAGATACGCAGTATTTT. The encoded protein is CASSQGLVFWGTDTQYF.

This clonotype was detected ten times or more. V gene TRBV5-1 combines with J gene TRBJ1-1; the D gene is possibly TRBD1 (6 bases). Trimming left V 0 bases short and J 11 bases short, with 14 bases between. The CDR3 is 13 residues long. Germline CDR1 is SGHRS and CDR2 is YFSETQ. DNA for the CDR3: TGCGCCAGCAGCTTGGAGCAGGGGCGGCGGGCTTTCTTT. Amino acid sequence: CASSLEQGRRAFF.

This clonotype was seen more than once but under ten times. The rearrangement uses TRBV29-1 and TRBJ2-3, with 8 nucleotides matching TRBD1. The CDR3 is 12 amino acids. CDR1 and CDR2 from the germline V gene are SQVTM and ANQGSEA. The V and J ends lost 8 bases and 2 bases, in that order; junction bases with no gene match: 3. This chain's CDR3 is CSHRGFTDTQYF. The DNA for the CDR3 is TGCAGCCACAGGGGGTTCACAGATACGCAGTATTTT.

This clonotype has just a few counts. The rearrangement uses TRBV18 and TRBJ1-2; TRBD1 agrees at 7 bases. With V trimmed by 3 bases and J by 0 bases, 4 bases remained unmatched. This CDR3 comprises 15 residues. Per germline, CDR1 KGHSH and CDR2 LQKENI. The CDR3 DNA sequence: TGTGCCAGCTCACCCTTGACAGGGTCTAACTATGGCTACACCTTC. Translated: CASSPLTGSNYGYTF. The complete variable domain, with remaining parts taken from reference TRBV18 and TRBJ1-2, reads NAGVMQNPRHLVRRRGQEARLRCSPMKGHSHVYWYRQLPEEGLKFMVYLQKENIIDESGMPKERFSAEFPKEGPSILRIQQVVRGDSAAYFCASSPLTGSNYGYTFGSGTRLTVV.

The rearrangement links TRBV28 to TRBJ2-3; D may be TRBD1 or TRBD2 (6 bases each). The germline gives CDR1 MDHEN, CDR2 SYDVKM. The CDR3 covers 17 residues. Trimming removed 2 bases from V and 2 bases from J, with 17 bases in between. DNA for the CDR3: TGTGCCAGCAGTTTAGGGGGCTGGGGGAGGTACACAGATACGCAGTATTTT. It encodes CASSLGGWGRYTDTQYF.

This sequence joins TRBV12-3 or TRBV12-4 and TRBJ1-3, with D possibly matching TRBD1 (6 bases). V was shortened by 1 base and J by 5 bases, with 12 bases between the two germline ends. The CDR3 sequence is 15 residues long. CDR3: CASSLGLQGRNTIYF. CDR3 nucleotides: TGTGCCAGCAGTTTAGGATTACAGGGAAGAAACACCATATATTTT.

This clonotype showed up just a few times. The chain has TRBV27 and TRBJ2-2; TRBD1 is a possible D gene (6 bases). The CDR3 covers 15 residues. V was shortened by 6 bases and J by 5 bases, with 16 bases between the two germline ends. CDR1 and CDR2 from the germline V gene are MNHEY and SMNVEV (reference sequence). CDR3 region: CASSPGVVRTGELFF. Here the CDR3 DNA reads TGTGCCAGCAGCCCAGGGGTGGTGAGGACCGGGGAGCTGTTTTTT.

This clonotype appeared a few times. The chain uses TRBV5-1 and TRBJ2-1, with 13 bases that match TRBD2. From germline, CDR1 is SGHRS and CDR2 YFSETQ. The length of the CDR3 is 16 residues. V shed 5 bases and J 3 bases; nucleotides not matched to a gene: 5. The CDR3 loop is CASRPGTSGIYNEQFF. The CDR3 DNA is TGCGCCAGCAGACCCGGGACTAGCGGGATCTACAATGAGCAGTTCTTC.

The chain combines TRBV12-3 or TRBV12-4 with TRBJ2-2; possibly TRBD2 for D (7 bases). The CDR3 length is 15 residues. Between the trimmed V and J ends, which lost 6 bases and 5 bases, there was a span of 16 bases. CDR3 amino acids: CASSPRGGGTGELFF. CDR3 nucleotide sequence: TGTGCCAGCAGCCCCCGAGGGGGGGGGACCGGGGAGCTGTTTTTT.

The gene calls are TRBV12-3 or TRBV12-4 and TRBJ2-5; perhaps D is TRBD1 or TRBD2 (5 bases each). The CDR3 is 15 amino acids. V shed 2 bases and J shed 2 bases, with 12 bases lying between them. CDR3 nucleotide sequence: TGTGCCAGCAGTTTACCCGGGACGCTGCAAGAGACCCAGTACTTC. Amino acids: CASSLPGTLQETQYF.

This clonotype was observed a few times. Germline and junction disagree at one end, which may indicate a read error. CDR3 DNA sequence: TGCGCCAGCAGCGAAGATCACTCAGGCTATGAGCAGTTCTTC. Translation gives CASSEDHSGYEQFF. The rearrangement joins TRBV4-1 to TRBJ2-1, with no clear D. The CDR3 loop spans 14 amino acids. Germline loops: CDR1 MGHRA, CDR2 YSYEKL.

This clonotype was found a few times. The CDR3 region has the DNA TGTGCCAGCAGTCCCAGACAGACGCTAAACTATGGCTACACCTTC. Its translation is CASSPRQTLNYGYTF. The chain employs TRBV6-1 and TRBJ1-2; tentatively, D is TRBD1 (5 bases). Per the germline V gene, CDR1 is MNHNS and CDR2 is SASEGT. The CDR3 contains 15 residues. The V and J ends lost 5 bases and 2 bases respectively, with 15 bases between them.

This clonotype appeared a few times. This chain uses TRBV20-1 with TRBJ2-7, with 15 nucleotides matching TRBD2. The length of the CDR3 is 20 residues. The germline V gene encodes CDR1 DFQATT and CDR2 SNEGSKA (reference sequence). The trim removed 0 bases at V and 0 bases at J, leaving 12 bases unmatched. Here the CDR3 reads CSARDYRTSGGAPSSYEQYV. DNA for the CDR3: TGCAGTGCTAGAGATTACCGGACTAGCGGGGGGGCCCCTAGCTCCTACGAGCAGTACGTC.

This chain joins TRBV12-3 or TRBV12-4 and TRBJ2-6; the D is unclear. The CDR3 is 11 amino acids. With 9 bases removed from V and 3 bases from J, the gap between germline ends came to 3 bases. The CDR3 nucleotides read TGTGCCAGGCTTGGGGCCAACGTCCTGACTTTC. Its translation is CARLGANVLTF.

This clonotype showed up many times. The chain links TRBV11-2 to TRBJ2-4; D possibly corresponds to TRBD1 (7 bases). V was clipped by 5 bases and J by 0 bases, with 23 bases between them. The CDR3 covers 19 residues. CDR1 is SGHAT, CDR2 FQNNGV, per germline. The CDR3 DNA reads as TGTGCCAGCAGCCGGGGGACAGCGGATGAAATTCTAGCCAAAAACATTCAGTACTTC. It specifies CASSRGTADEILAKNIQYF. Based on the CDR3 plus reference TRBV11-2 and TRBJ2-4, the full variable domain is EAGVAQSPRYKIIEKRQSVAFWCNPISGHATLYWYQQILGQGPKLLIQFQNNGVVDDSQLPKDRFSAERLKGVDSTLKIQPAKLEDSAVYLCASSRGTADEILAKNIQYFGAGTRLSVL.

The sample holds many counts of this clonotype. The chain recombines TRBV5-1 with TRBJ1-1; a possible D gene is TRBD1 (5 bases). This CDR3 has 14 amino acids. V was cut by 4 bases and J by 1 base, with 11 bases left in between. The germline gives CDR1 SGHRS, CDR2 YFSETQ. CDR3 nucleotides: TGCGCCAGCAGCGGCGTAGGACAGAACACTGAAGCTTTCTTT. It is translated as CASSGVGQNTEAFF.

The chain recombines TRBV28 with TRBJ2-1, with D maybe TRBD1 (6 bases). The CDR3 spans 15 residues. CDR1 MDHEN and CDR2 SYDVKM come from the germline V gene. Between the trimmed V and J ends, which lost 5 bases and 7 bases, there was a span of 18 bases. CDR3 DNA: TGTGCCAGCAGTCTCTCAGGGGTGGGGCGTAATGAGCAGTTCTTC. It encodes CASSLSGVGRNEQFF. Combining the CDR3 with reference TRBV28 and TRBJ2-1 gives the whole variable domain DVKVTQSSRYLVKRTGEKVFLECVQDMDHENMFWYRQDPGLGLRLIYFSYDVKMKEKGDIPEGYSVSREKKERFSLILESASTNQTSMYLCASSLSGVGRNEQFFGPGTRLTVL.

The chain combines TRBV20-1 with TRBJ1-2; 7 nucleotides match TRBD1. Germline trimming cut 6 bases from V and 8 bases from J; bases unmatched to any gene: 6. Germline CDR1 DFQATT, CDR2 SNEGSKA (reference sequence). The CDR3 loop spans 11 amino acids. In DNA form, the CDR3 reads TGCAGTGCCCATGGACAGGTCGGCTACACCTTC. This sequence encodes CSAHGQVGYTF.

There are many counts of this clonotype. The rearrangement uses TRBV20-1 and TRBJ1-2; 8 bases are a match to TRBD1. Unmatched junction bases numbered 8, after V lost 6 bases and J lost 8 bases. The CDR3 is 12 amino acids. CDR1 is DFQATT, CDR2 SNEGSKA, per germline (reference sequence). The CDR3 coding sequence is TGCAGTGCGGGGAGACAGGGGCGAGGCTACACCTTC. As protein: CSAGRQGRGYTF.

This clonotype was detected ten times or more. The chain has TRBV7-6 and TRBJ2-5; no reliable D call. This CDR3 has 15 amino acids. CDR1 is SGHVS and CDR2 is FNYEAQ in the germline V gene. V was clipped by 1 base and J by 5 bases, with 14 bases between them. CDR3 sequence: CASSLDTPPSETQYF. The DNA of the CDR3 is TGTGCCAGCAGCTTAGACACTCCACCGTCGGAGACCCAGTACTTC.

This clonotype came up many times. The chain is built from TRBV20-1 and TRBJ2-3, with a tentative D call TRBD2 (5 bases). Trimming cost V 0 bases and J 3 bases, with 13 bases left between them. CDR3 length: 15 amino acids. Per the germline V gene, CDR1 is DFQATT and CDR2 is SNEGSKA (reference sequence). The CDR3 sequence is CSARDIGMGTDTQYF. CDR3 nucleotide sequence: TGCAGTGCTAGAGATATCGGGATGGGAACAGATACGCAGTATTTT.

This chain links TRBV2 with TRBJ1-6; TRBD1 agrees at 7 bases. CDR1 SNHLY and CDR2 FYNNEI come from the germline V gene. The length of the CDR3 is 19 residues. V shed 6 bases, J shed 7 bases, and the junction held 21 bases outside the gene matches. The CDR3 loop reads CASRDLYMAQGWWNSPLHF. The CDR3, as DNA: TGTGCCAGCAGGGACCTCTATATGGCACAGGGGTGGTGGAATTCACCCCTCCACTTT.

V usage is TRBV9 and J usage is TRBJ1-2; D is uncertain. In germline, CDR1 is SGDLS, CDR2 YYNGEE. Trimming pared 0 bases from V and 3 bases from J, leaving 15 bases between. There are 16 residues in the CDR3. The CDR3 reads CASSVDPFGPDYGYTF. In DNA form, the CDR3 reads TGTGCCAGCAGCGTAGATCCCTTTGGGCCAGACTATGGCTACACCTTC.

This clonotype showed up many times. The V call is TRBV7-9, the J call TRBJ2-3, with 7 bases lining up with TRBD2. This CDR3 is built from 15 residues. J lost 2 bases, V lost 5 bases, and 7 bases had no gene match. CDR1 and CDR2 from the germline V gene are SEHNR and FQNEAQ (reference sequence). The CDR3 sequence is CASSLSGRTTDTQYF. In nucleotides, the CDR3 is TGTGCCAGCAGCCTTAGCGGGCGGACCACAGATACGCAGTATTTT.

This clonotype was observed a handful of times. This chain links TRBV12-3 or TRBV12-4 with TRBJ2-1, with 13 bases aligning to TRBD2. Losses at the gene ends were 4 bases for V and 8 bases for J; bases not matched to a gene: 5. The CDR3 consists of 15 residues. The CDR3 DNA reads TGTGCCAGCAGTTCGGGGACTAGCGGGATATATGAGCAGTTCTTC. Protein sequence: CASSSGTSGIYEQFF.

The J gene is TRBJ1-5, the V gene TRBV3-1; D is unresolved. Trimming cost V 3 bases and J 6 bases, with 6 bases left between them. From germline, CDR1 is LGHDT and CDR2 YNNKEL (reference sequence). The CDR3 contains 12 residues. CDR3 nucleotides: TGTGCCAGCAGCCAGAATTTTCAGCCCCAGCATTTT. This translates into CASSQNFQPQHF.

This clonotype was detected a few times. V usage is TRBV29-1 and J usage is TRBJ1-1; tentative D call: TRBD1 (5 bases). Trimming shortened V by 7 bases and J by 1 base, and 16 bases separated the two germline ends. CDR3 length: 14 amino acids. Germline V CDR1 and CDR2: SQVTM, ANQGSEA. The CDR3 DNA reads TGCAGCGGTAGCCAGGGTCGGGGGAACACTGAAGCTTTCTTT. The encoded protein is CSGSQGRGNTEAFF. Drawing the rest from reference TRBV29-1 and TRBJ1-1, the complete variable domain is SAVISQKPSRDICQRGTSLTIQCQVDSQVTMMFWYRQQPGQSLTLIATANQGSEATYESGFVIDKFPISRPNLTFSTLTVSNMSPEDSSIYLCSGSQGRGNTEAFFGQGTRLTVV.